The sequence of this T cell receptor beta chain was determined in a study of neurological immune-mediated disorders. Study conclusions and caveats: Phylogenetic grouping assigned the repertoires of 18 of 34 multiple sclerosis patients to a single cluster of related CDR3 sequences. This cluster may be a repertoire-level signature. For the multiple sclerosis repertoire cluster, no association with any clinical or MRI feature was found.

This clonotype was observed at least ten times. The antigen is not known. Germline values: CDR1 SGHVS, CDR2 FQNEAQ. The CDR3 extends over 14 amino acids. V lost 1 base, J lost 6 bases, and 10 bases lay in between. TCRdb independently ran MiXCR on the 5' RACE reads; one entry per CDR3 protein. The repertoire holds about 62,000 distinct CDR3 sequences, with 4% to 6% as singletons. This TCR came from a woman aged 50 to 65 with multiple sclerosis. Sequenced: PBMCs. J is TRBJ2-1 and V is TRBV7-8, with unresolved D. CDR3 protein: CASSLDRASNEQFF. CDR3 nucleotide sequence: TGTGCCAGCAGCTTAGATCGAGCTAGCAATGAGCAGTTCTTC.